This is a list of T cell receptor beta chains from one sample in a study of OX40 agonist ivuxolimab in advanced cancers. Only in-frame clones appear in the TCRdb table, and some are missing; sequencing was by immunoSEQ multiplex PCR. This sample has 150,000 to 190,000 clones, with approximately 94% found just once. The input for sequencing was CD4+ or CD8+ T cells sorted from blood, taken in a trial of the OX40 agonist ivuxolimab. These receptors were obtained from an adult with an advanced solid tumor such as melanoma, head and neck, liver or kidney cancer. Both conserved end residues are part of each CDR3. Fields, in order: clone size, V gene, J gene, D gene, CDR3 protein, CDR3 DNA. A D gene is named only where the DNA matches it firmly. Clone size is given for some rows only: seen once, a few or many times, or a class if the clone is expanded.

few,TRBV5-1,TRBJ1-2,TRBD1,CASSLAWGDREGYTF,TGCGCCAGCAGCTTGGCCTGGGGGGACAGGGAAGGCTACACCTTC
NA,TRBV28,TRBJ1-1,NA,CASSPTLGRTEAFF,TGTGCCAGCAGTCCCACCCTGGGGCGGACTGAAGCTTTCTTT
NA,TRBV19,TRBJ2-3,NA,CASSIRQTRTDTQYF,TGTGCCAGTAGTATTCGGCAGACCCGCACAGATACGCAGTATTTT
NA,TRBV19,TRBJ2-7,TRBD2,CASSISRLAGVEEQYF,TGTGCCAGTAGTATATCTCGACTAGCGGGAGTAGAAGAGCAGTACTTC
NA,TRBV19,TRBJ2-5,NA,CATSGFRETQYF,TGTGCCACCTCCGGGTTTAGGGAGACCCAGTACTTC
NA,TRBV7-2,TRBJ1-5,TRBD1,CASSPTFGQGASNQPQHF,TGTGCCAGCAGCCCTACTTTTGGACAGGGGGCAAGCAATCAGCCCCAGCATTTT
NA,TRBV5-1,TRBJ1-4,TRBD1,CASSSIPGQGANEKLFF,TGCGCCAGCAGCTCGATCCCGGGACAGGGCGCTAATGAAAAACTGTTTTTT
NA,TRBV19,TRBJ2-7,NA,CASSIRRSSYEQYF,TGTGCCAGTAGTATCAGGAGGAGCTCCTACGAGCAGTACTTC
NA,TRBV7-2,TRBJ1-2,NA,CASSSMVGEGGYTF,TGTGCCAGCAGCTCAATGGTAGGGGAGGGAGGCTACACCTTC
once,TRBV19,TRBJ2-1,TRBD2,CASSRWTSGRGSNEQFF,TGTGCCAGCAGTAGATGGACTAGCGGGAGGGGAAGCAATGAGCAGTTCTTC
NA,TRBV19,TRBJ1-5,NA,CASSGQWDQPQHF,TGTGCCAGTAGTGGGCAGTGGGATCAGCCCCAGCATTTT
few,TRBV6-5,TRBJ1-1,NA,CASRSPGGNTEAFF,TGTGCCAGCAGGTCCCCGGGCGGCAACACTGAAGCTTTCTTT
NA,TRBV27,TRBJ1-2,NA,CASSLEGENYGYTF,TGTGCCAGCAGTTTAGAGGGGGAAAACTATGGCTACACCTTC
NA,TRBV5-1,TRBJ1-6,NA,CASSLGRRDNSPLHF,TGCGCCAGCAGCTTGGGTCGCCGGGATAATTCACCCCTCCACTTT
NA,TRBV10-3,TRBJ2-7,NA,CAISERTAYEQYF,TGTGCCATCAGTGAGAGGACAGCGTACGAGCAGTACTTC
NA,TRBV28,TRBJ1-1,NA,CASSPRRAWDTEAFF,TGTGCCAGCAGTCCCCGTAGGGCTTGGGACACTGAAGCTTTCTTT
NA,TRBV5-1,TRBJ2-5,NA,CASSLDIIQETQYF,TGCGCCAGCAGCTTGGATATAATCCAAGAGACCCAGTACTTC
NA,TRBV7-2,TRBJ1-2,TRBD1,CASSSVRGDGYTF,TGTGCCAGCAGCTCCGTCAGGGGGGATGGCTACACCTTC
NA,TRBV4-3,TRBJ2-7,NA,CASSQDTYRAEQYF,TGCGCCAGCAGCCAAGATACGTACAGGGCCGAGCAGTACTTC
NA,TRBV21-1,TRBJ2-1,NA,CASPPHEQFF,TGTGCCAGCCCTCCCCATGAGCAGTTCTTC
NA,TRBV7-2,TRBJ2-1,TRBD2,CASSLASGGRSEQFF,TGTGCCAGCAGCTTAGCGTCGGGCGGGAGGTCTGAGCAGTTCTTC